These T cell receptor beta chains were read from a single sample in a study of blood T cell repertoires in COVID-19. TCRdb keeps only in-frame clones here, not all; method: immunoSEQ multiplex PCR. The repertoire holds some 200,000 clones, with 80% to 90% as singletons. The material sequenced was PBMCs or T cells enriched from blood (not recorded which). Receptors originate from a woman aged 18-35 years in a cohort exposed to, infected with or recovered from COVID-19 (not recorded which). Both conserved end residues are part of each CDR3. A D gene is named only where the DNA matches it firmly. Clone size, where shown, is once, few, many, or a class for clones that have expanded.

j_call: TRBJ1-1; d_call: -; clone_size: -; v_call: TRBV3-1/TRBV3-2; cdr3_aa: CASSPRRGAEAFF; cdr3_nt: TGTGCCAGCAGCCCCCGTCGGGGGGCCGAAGCTTTCTTT
j_call: TRBJ1-5; d_call: TRBD1; clone_size: -; v_call: TRBV5-1; cdr3_aa: CASSLGTGDQPQHF; cdr3_nt: TGCGCCAGCAGCCTGGGTACAGGGGATCAGCCCCAGCATTTT
j_call: TRBJ1-2; d_call: -; clone_size: -; v_call: TRBV11-2; cdr3_aa: CASSLVRTPPGNYGYTF; cdr3_nt: TGTGCCAGCAGCTTAGTTCGCACCCCCCCAGGGAACTATGGCTACACCTTC
j_call: TRBJ1-1; d_call: TRBD1; clone_size: -; v_call: TRBV5-1; cdr3_aa: CASRTGRDTEAFF; cdr3_nt: TGCGCCAGCCGGACAGGGCGTGACACTGAAGCTTTCTTT
j_call: TRBJ2-5; d_call: -; clone_size: -; v_call: TRBV29-1; cdr3_aa: CSVELAEGYQETQYF; cdr3_nt: TGCAGCGTTGAGTTAGCGGAGGGTTACCAAGAGACCCAGTACTTC
j_call: TRBJ2-3; d_call: TRBD2; clone_size: -; v_call: TRBV29-1; cdr3_aa: CSVEETRGGQSQYF; cdr3_nt: TGCAGCGTTGAAGAGACGCGGGGGGGCCAGTCGCAGTATTTT
j_call: TRBJ2-1; d_call: TRBD2; clone_size: -; v_call: TRBV15; cdr3_aa: CATSRGRGGYNEQFF; cdr3_nt: TGTGCCACCAGCCGGGGGCGGGGGGGGTACAATGAGCAGTTCTTC
j_call: TRBJ1-2; d_call: TRBD1; clone_size: -; v_call: TRBV6-6; cdr3_aa: CASSYSPTGSSHGYTF; cdr3_nt: TGTGCCAGCAGTTACTCCCCGACAGGGTCGTCACATGGCTACACCTTC
j_call: TRBJ2-3; d_call: TRBD2; clone_size: -; v_call: TRBV24-1; cdr3_aa: CATSEASGSGDTQYF; cdr3_nt: TGTGCCACCAGTGAGGCAAGCGGGAGTGGCGATACGCAGTATTTT
j_call: TRBJ2-3; d_call: TRBD1; clone_size: -; v_call: TRBV6-5; cdr3_aa: CASQGQGMRDTQYF; cdr3_nt: TGTGCCAGCCAAGGACAGGGGATGAGAGATACGCAGTATTTT
j_call: TRBJ1-2; d_call: TRBD1; clone_size: -; v_call: TRBV29-1; cdr3_aa: CSVQGGQDGGYTF; cdr3_nt: TGCAGCGTCCAAGGGGGACAGGATGGTGGCTACACCTTC
j_call: TRBJ2-5; d_call: -; clone_size: -; v_call: TRBV5-1; cdr3_aa: CASSLANRVGETQYF; cdr3_nt: TGCGCCAGCAGCTTGGCCAACAGGGTCGGGGAGACCCAGTACTTC
j_call: TRBJ2-3; d_call: TRBD1; clone_size: -; v_call: TRBV9; cdr3_aa: CASSVARGIQGTQYF; cdr3_nt: TGTGCCAGCAGCGTAGCCAGGGGGATCCAGGGTACGCAGTATTTT
j_call: TRBJ1-6; d_call: TRBD1; clone_size: few; v_call: TRBV7-9; cdr3_aa: CASSWDRASPLHF; cdr3_nt: TGTGCCAGCAGCTGGGACAGGGCGTCACCCCTCCACTTT
j_call: TRBJ1-1; d_call: -; clone_size: -; v_call: TRBV5-1; cdr3_aa: CASSSTVQNTEAFF; cdr3_nt: TGCGCCAGCAGCTCCACAGTCCAGAACACTGAAGCTTTCTTT
j_call: TRBJ2-7; d_call: TRBD1; clone_size: -; v_call: TRBV27; cdr3_aa: CASSPWDRDHEQYF; cdr3_nt: TGTGCCAGCAGTCCCTGGGACAGGGACCACGAGCAGTACTTC
j_call: TRBJ1-2; d_call: -; clone_size: -; v_call: TRBV15; cdr3_aa: CATSRDPTNYGYTF; cdr3_nt: TGTGCCACCAGCAGAGATCCTACTAACTATGGCTACACCTTC
j_call: TRBJ2-7; d_call: -; clone_size: -; v_call: TRBV7-2; cdr3_aa: CASSRTLDEQYF; cdr3_nt: TGTGCCAGCAGCCGGACATTGGACGAGCAGTACTTC
j_call: TRBJ2-7; d_call: -; clone_size: -; v_call: TRBV6-5; cdr3_aa: CASSRLVGYEQYF; cdr3_nt: TGTGCCAGCAGCCGACTAGTTGGCTACGAGCAGTACTTC
j_call: TRBJ1-4; d_call: -; clone_size: -; v_call: TRBV3-1/TRBV3-2; cdr3_aa: CASSQDTVSGKLFF; cdr3_nt: TGTGCCAGCAGCCAAGACACGGTATCCGGGAAACTGTTTTTT
j_call: TRBJ1-1; d_call: -; clone_size: -; v_call: TRBV28; cdr3_aa: CASGLNNVGTEAFF; cdr3_nt: TGTGCCAGCGGACTGAACAATGTTGGCACTGAAGCTTTCTTT
j_call: TRBJ2-3; d_call: TRBD2; clone_size: -; v_call: TRBV20-1; cdr3_aa: CSASRGESTDTQYF; cdr3_nt: TGCAGTGCTAGTCGGGGGGAGAGCACAGATACGCAGTATTTT
j_call: TRBJ1-5; d_call: TRBD1; clone_size: once; v_call: TRBV10-3; cdr3_aa: CAISESNGTAHQPQHF; cdr3_nt: TGTGCCATCAGTGAGTCGAACGGGACAGCGCATCAGCCCCAGCATTTT
j_call: TRBJ1-1; d_call: -; clone_size: -; v_call: TRBV5-1; cdr3_aa: CASSPSRAGRTEAFF; cdr3_nt: TGCGCCAGCAGCCCCTCTCGGGCAGGGCGTACTGAAGCTTTCTTT
j_call: TRBJ1-6; d_call: TRBD1; clone_size: -; v_call: TRBV6-5; cdr3_aa: CASSRQGPGNSPLHF; cdr3_nt: TGTGCCAGCAGTCGACAGGGGCCTGGAAATTCACCCCTCCACTTT
j_call: TRBJ1-1; d_call: TRBD1; clone_size: -; v_call: TRBV4-1; cdr3_aa: CASSQGQGAVTEAFF; cdr3_nt: TGCGCCAGCAGCCAGGGACAGGGGGCAGTCACTGAAGCTTTCTTT
j_call: TRBJ1-5; d_call: -; clone_size: -; v_call: TRBV14; cdr3_aa: CASSPLPGQPQHF; cdr3_nt: TGTGCCAGCAGCCCCCTTCCCGGTCAGCCCCAGCATTTT
j_call: TRBJ2-7; d_call: -; clone_size: -; v_call: TRBV6-5; cdr3_aa: CASRYDPRGSYEQYF; cdr3_nt: TGTGCCAGCAGGTACGACCCGCGGGGCTCCTACGAGCAGTACTTC
j_call: TRBJ1-6; d_call: -; clone_size: -; v_call: TRBV7-3; cdr3_aa: CASSAQEGSPLHF; cdr3_nt: TGTGCCAGCAGCGCACAGGAGGGTTCACCCCTCCACTTT
j_call: TRBJ1-1; d_call: -; clone_size: -; v_call: TRBV5-4; cdr3_aa: CASSLVSSNTEAFF; cdr3_nt: TGTGCCAGCAGCTTGGTGTCTTCGAACACTGAAGCTTTCTTT
j_call: TRBJ2-1; d_call: TRBD2; clone_size: -; v_call: TRBV11-3; cdr3_aa: CASASGMSYNEQFF; cdr3_nt: TGTGCCAGCGCCAGCGGGATGTCCTACAATGAGCAGTTCTTC
j_call: TRBJ2-5; d_call: -; clone_size: -; v_call: TRBV7-9; cdr3_aa: CASSSSGVETQYF; cdr3_nt: TGTGCCAGCAGCTCCTCGGGGGTGGAGACCCAGTACTTC
j_call: TRBJ2-6; d_call: -; clone_size: -; v_call: TRBV5-5; cdr3_aa: CASSNYKSSGANVLTF; cdr3_nt: TGTGCCAGCAGCAACTACAAGAGCTCTGGGGCCAACGTCCTGACTTTC
j_call: TRBJ2-7; d_call: TRBD2; clone_size: -; v_call: TRBV4-1; cdr3_aa: CASSLGLASSYEQYF; cdr3_nt: TGCGCCAGCAGCCTCGGACTAGCGAGCTCCTACGAGCAGTACTTC
j_call: TRBJ1-5; d_call: -; clone_size: -; v_call: TRBV5-6; cdr3_aa: CASSLGTGWNQPQHF; cdr3_nt: TGTGCCAGCAGCTTGGGAACAGGGTGGAATCAGCCCCAGCATTTT
j_call: TRBJ1-1; d_call: TRBD1; clone_size: once; v_call: TRBV2; cdr3_aa: CASRDRTGIEAFF; cdr3_nt: TGTGCCAGCAGGGACCGGACAGGGATTGAAGCTTTCTTT
j_call: TRBJ1-3; d_call: -; clone_size: -; v_call: TRBV18; cdr3_aa: CASSPPGRTGNTIYF; cdr3_nt: TGTGCCAGCTCACCACCCGGCAGGACTGGAAACACCATATATTTT
j_call: TRBJ1-2; d_call: -; clone_size: few; v_call: TRBV7-2; cdr3_aa: CASSFSNSLGYTF; cdr3_nt: TGTGCCAGCAGCTTTTCTAACAGCCTTGGCTACACCTTC